The next 13 T cell receptor beta chains were all read from a single sample in a study of beta chain features in type 1 diabetes. The investigators reverse transcribed all of the isolated RNA, so they sequenced expressed TCRB transcripts. Profiled with immunoSEQ multiplex PCR; TCRdb holds only in-frame clones, not every one. Seen here are hundreds of thousands of clones, more than 9.5% observed once, and the top ten hold 0.046%. Sequencing used naive CD4+ T cells from blood. These receptors originate from a woman aged 18 to 35 in good health.

The V gene is TRBV7-9, the J gene TRBJ1-2; D is perhaps TRBD1 (5 bases). From germline, CDR1 is SEHNR and CDR2 FQNEAQ (reference sequence). The CDR3 sequence is 13 residues long. With 5 bases removed from V and 4 bases from J, the gap between germline ends came to 11 bases. This CDR3 reads CASSQGDGYGYTF. As DNA, the CDR3 is TGTGCCAGCAGCCAGGGCGACGGCTATGGCTACACCTTC. The full variable domain, in which reference TRBV7-9 and TRBJ1-2 provide the parts outside the CDR3, is DTGVSQNPRHKITKRGQNVTFRCDPISEHNRLYWYRQTLGQGPEFLTYFQNEAQLEKSRLLSDRFSAERPKGSFSTLEIQRTEQGDSAMYLCASSQGDGYGYTFGSGTRLTVV.

This clone was found a few times. V usage is TRBV5-4 and J usage is TRBJ2-3; the D is unclear. Trimming took 0 bases from V and 2 from J, leaving 7 bases between them. Per germline, CDR1 SGHNT and CDR2 YYREEE (reference sequence). The CDR3 totals 14 residues. CDR3 amino acids: CASSLGRLTDTQYF. The CDR3 DNA follows: TGTGCCAGCAGCTTGGGTAGGCTCACAGATACGCAGTATTTT.

This clone was seen more than once but under ten times. The gene calls are TRBV12-5 and TRBJ1-2; D gene uncertain. Germline lookup yields CDR1 LGHNT and CDR2 FRNRAP. The CDR3 is made up of 13 amino acids. Trimming shortened V by 2 bases and J by 9 bases, and 13 bases separated the two germline ends. The CDR3 bases are TGTGCTAGTGGTTTGCCTTCATCACTGCGCTACACCTTC. It codes for CASGLPSSLRYTF.

This clone has just a few counts. Other nucleotide sequences from this sample produce the same CDR3. The chain is built from TRBV27 and TRBJ2-7; D is unclear. Looked up from germline, CDR1 is MNHEY and CDR2 is SMNVEV (reference sequence). The V and J ends lost 3 bases and 3 bases respectively, with 6 bases between them. The CDR3 is 12 residues long. The CDR3 loop reads CASSLLGYEQYF. The DNA for the CDR3 is TGTGCCAGCAGTTTGTTAGGCTACGAGCAGTACTTC.

The chain combines TRBV30 with TRBJ1-5; D unresolved. The germline V gene has CDR1 GTSNPN and CDR2 SVGIG (reference sequence). This CDR3 comprises 16 residues. V was pared by 1 base and J by 2 bases, with 15 bases between. CDR3 protein: CAWSATGPRGNQPQHF. CDR3 nucleotide sequence: TGTGCCTGGAGTGCTACGGGCCCCCGGGGCAATCAGCCCCAGCATTTT.

In its sample, this clone was seen a few times. V usage is TRBV4-1 and J usage is TRBJ2-1; D unclear. V was trimmed by 1 base and J by 0 bases, leaving 10 bases between them. CDR3 length equals 16 residues. Germline V gene data show CDR1 as MGHRA and CDR2 as YSYEKL. CDR3 sequence: CASSQVGRRSYNEQFF. The CDR3 DNA is TGCGCCAGCAGCCAAGTCGGCAGACGCTCCTACAATGAGCAGTTCTTC.

This clone came up a few times. Other DNA sequences from this sample encode an identical CDR3 as well. The chain uses TRBV30 and TRBJ1-1, with D hard to call. This CDR3 is built from 11 residues. Trimming cost V 0 bases and J 5 bases, with 4 bases left between them. CDR1 and CDR2 (germline): GTSNPN, SVGIG (reference sequence). CDR3 DNA: TGTGCCTGGAGTGTACAGACTGAAGCTTTCTTT. Translating it yields CAWSVQTEAFF.

The table lists this clone with a few counts. The chain joins TRBV4-2 to TRBJ2-1; 11 bases agree with TRBD2. Germline V lookup: CDR1 LGHNA, CDR2 YNFKEQ. V was pared by 5 bases and J by 3 bases, with 6 bases of the junction left unmatched. The CDR3 loop spans 16 amino acids. CDR3 residues: CASSGGLAGLYNEQFF. The CDR3 DNA is TGTGCCAGCAGCGGAGGACTAGCGGGTCTCTACAATGAGCAGTTCTTC.

The rearrangement links TRBV9 to TRBJ1-2; D gene ambiguous. Germline assignment: CDR1 SGDLS and CDR2 YYNGEE. The CDR3 has 14 amino acids. V was cut by 3 bases and J by 2 bases, with 11 bases left in between. The CDR3 loop reads CASSGGILNYGYTF. The CDR3 coding sequence is TGTGCCAGCAGCGGCGGAATCTTAAACTATGGCTACACCTTC.

This clone was counted only a few times. Additional DNA sequences in this sample encode the identical CDR3. The chain carries TRBV7-9 and TRBJ1-1; perhaps TRBD1 as D (6 bases). V shed 5 bases and J shed 3 bases, with 13 bases lying between them. The CDR3 has 14 residues. The germline V gene encodes CDR1 SEHNR and CDR2 FQNEAQ (reference sequence). CDR3 nucleotide sequence: TGTGCCAGCAGCCTACAGGGAAGGGACACTGAAGCTTTCTTT. Its protein is CASSLQGRDTEAFF.

This clone has just a few counts. V is TRBV9 and J is TRBJ1-2; the match to TRBD1 covers 11 bases. V was clipped by 3 bases and J by 13 bases; unmatched bases: 14. The length of the CDR3 is 15 residues. Germline CDR1 reads SGDLS; CDR2 reads YYNGEE. The chain's CDR3 is CASSARPSGTGGGTF. The CDR3 DNA reads as TGTGCCAGCAGCGCCCGCCCATCTGGGACAGGGGGAGGCACCTTC.

This CDR3 is CASSLTGNEQFF. The CDR3 DNA reads as TGTGCCAGCAGCTTGACAGGGAATGAGCAGTTCTTC. The chain links TRBV7-7 to TRBJ2-1, with 7 bases lining up with TRBD1. The CDR3 has 12 residues. V lost 3 bases and J lost 7; bases outside the gene matches: 0. Germline loops: CDR1 SSHAT, CDR2 FNYEAQ (reference sequence).

This clone was recorded a few times. The chain carries TRBV19 and TRBJ2-7, with D uncertain. Germline assignment: CDR1 LNHDA and CDR2 SQIVND (reference sequence). The germline V and J ends were trimmed by 3 bases and 2 bases, with 11 bases remaining between them. The CDR3 is 14 amino acids. This CDR3 is CASSIQYTTYEQYF. The DNA for the CDR3 is TGTGCCAGTAGTATTCAGTATACAACCTACGAGCAGTACTTC.